A selection of T cell receptor beta chains follows, all from one sample in a study of blood T cell repertoires in COVID-19. Using immunoSEQ multiplex PCR, the repertoire was profiled, and TCRdb retains in-frame clones only, with some absent. The sample consists of 55,000 to 85,000 clones, about nine tenths of them appearing once. The specimen was peripheral blood. The receptors stem from a woman in her late teens or twenties with acute or convalescent COVID-19. Both conserved end residues are part of each CDR3. A D gene is named only where the DNA matches it firmly.

v_gene: TRBV6-1
d_gene: NA
CDR3aa: CASSEAAAGSRYEQYF

v_gene: TRBV5-3
d_gene: TRBD1
CDR3aa: CARSVQRDRAGANVLTF

v_gene: TRBV27
d_gene: TRBD1
CDR3aa: CASSPGTGIDEQFF

v_gene: TRBV2
d_gene: TRBD1
CDR3aa: CASSGRQGGANEKLFF

v_gene: TRBV2
d_gene: NA
CDR3aa: CASSSSGTRSTDTQYF

v_gene: TRBV7-9
d_gene: NA
CDR3aa: CASSTGTENTEAFF

v_gene: TRBV9
d_gene: TRBD1
CDR3aa: CASSTSPQPGQGVHEQYF

v_gene: TRBV9
d_gene: TRBD2
CDR3aa: CASGRDPYEQFF

v_gene: TRBV28
d_gene: TRBD1
CDR3aa: CASSDRGLQPQHF

v_gene: TRBV10-3
d_gene: TRBD1
CDR3aa: CAISGDSGYGYTF

v_gene: TRBV14
d_gene: TRBD1
CDR3aa: CASSQGADRGTNEQFF

v_gene: TRBV30
d_gene: TRBD1
CDR3aa: CAWGGQGVEKLFF

v_gene: TRBV5-6
d_gene: NA
CDR3aa: CASSHRPFGLSPLHF

v_gene: TRBV7-6
d_gene: TRBD1
CDR3aa: CASSLRDRTNYGYTF

v_gene: TRBV20-1
d_gene: NA
CDR3aa: CSASGSFEQFF

v_gene: TRBV19
d_gene: TRBD2
CDR3aa: CASRPKAGLAGTLNTGELFF

v_gene: TRBV6-5
d_gene: TRBD2
CDR3aa: CASSWTSGGETQYF

v_gene: TRBV28
d_gene: NA
CDR3aa: CASSPYRELNTEAFF

v_gene: TRBV7-9
d_gene: NA
CDR3aa: CASSFERVENEQFF

v_gene: TRBV13
d_gene: TRBD1
CDR3aa: CASSYSQYGPGQGIYNEQFF

v_gene: TRBV5-5
d_gene: NA
CDR3aa: CASSSKGWGSLTEAFF

v_gene: TRBV30
d_gene: NA
CDR3aa: CAWSGEFGEQFF

v_gene: TRBV6-6
d_gene: TRBD1
CDR3aa: CASSSNRGKETQYF

v_gene: TRBV29-1
d_gene: TRBD2
CDR3aa: CSVVRREGPDEQFF

v_gene: TRBV5-1
d_gene: NA
CDR3aa: CASSVTATGTEAFF

v_gene: TRBV7-6
d_gene: NA
CDR3aa: CASSSSRSSYNEQFF

v_gene: TRBV6-2/TRBV6-3
d_gene: NA
CDR3aa: CASSLTRNQPQHF

v_gene: TRBV5-5
d_gene: NA
CDR3aa: CASSLAVGNTEAFF

v_gene: TRBV28
d_gene: NA
CDR3aa: CASSPRGGDQPQHF

v_gene: TRBV4-1
d_gene: TRBD1
CDR3aa: CASSQDRTGGYGYTF

v_gene: TRBV11-2
d_gene: TRBD2
CDR3aa: CASSLDISGTYEQYF

v_gene: TRBV19
d_gene: NA
CDR3aa: CASSISADRGRTGYTF

v_gene: TRBV10-2
d_gene: NA
CDR3aa: CASGTGMRTEAFF

v_gene: TRBV6-5
d_gene: NA
CDR3aa: CASSTGLGTEAFF

v_gene: TRBV5-1
d_gene: TRBD1
CDR3aa: CASSLQGVTGNTIYF

v_gene: TRBV2
d_gene: NA
CDR3aa: CASSTEGLVGYTF

v_gene: TRBV19
d_gene: NA
CDR3aa: CASSIGQFGELFF

v_gene: TRBV7-9
d_gene: NA
CDR3aa: CASSPSRSDEAFF

v_gene: TRBV21-1
d_gene: NA
CDR3aa: CASRSNGTLVADTQYF

v_gene: TRBV6-5
d_gene: NA
CDR3aa: CASSPEGVNTEAFF

v_gene: TRBV6-5
d_gene: NA
CDR3aa: CASNHPGASQEKLFF

v_gene: TRBV29-1
d_gene: TRBD1
CDR3aa: CSVRDRELETQYF

v_gene: TRBV21-1
d_gene: NA
CDR3aa: CASSRGQNTEAFF

v_gene: TRBV7-6
d_gene: TRBD2
CDR3aa: CASSSSDGTSGGETQYF

v_gene: TRBV9
d_gene: NA
CDR3aa: CASSVSSVNTEAFF

v_gene: TRBV2
d_gene: NA
CDR3aa: CASSDGGLSNQPQHF

v_gene: TRBV27
d_gene: NA
CDR3aa: CASSRKRATQYF

v_gene: TRBV6-6
d_gene: TRBD1
CDR3aa: CASSPQGEDANEKLFF

v_gene: TRBV28
d_gene: NA
CDR3aa: CASRGPRGQPQHF

v_gene: TRBV12-3/TRBV12-4
d_gene: NA
CDR3aa: CASSFWGEDEQYF